The 20 T cell receptor beta chains given below trace back to one sample, sequenced in a study of shared clonotypes between healthy human individuals. Sequenced by immunoSEQ multiplex PCR; TCRdb stores in-frame clones only, minus some. The data show roughly 400,000 clones, 96% seen once. What was sequenced was memory CD8+ T cells sorted from blood. Sample subset: CD45RO+ cells pooled with CCR7-negative TemRA cells. The receptors originated from a man younger than 40 in good health.

This clone is a singleton in its sample. The chain is built from TRBV7-2 and TRBJ1-5; 7 bases are shared with TRBD1. Germline CDR1 and CDR2: SGHTA and FQGNSA. The CDR3 contains 13 residues. Trimming took 8 bases from V and 3 from J; bases not matched to a gene: 4. The DNA of the CDR3 is TGTGCCAGCGTGACAGGGCCCAATCAGCCCCAGCATTTT. Its protein is CASVTGPNQPQHF.

The V gene is TRBV28, the J gene TRBJ2-4, with TRBD1 identical over 8 bases. Germline CDR1 reads MDHEN; CDR2 reads SYDVKM. The CDR3 loop spans 16 amino acids. J was trimmed by 4 bases and V by 8 bases; bases with no gene match: 13. CDR3 region: CASGITGGRVKNIQYF. For the CDR3, the DNA is TGTGCCAGCGGTATCACAGGGGGGCGGGTTAAAAACATTCAGTACTTC.

The chain is built from TRBV29-1 and TRBJ1-4, with 8 bases lining up with TRBD1. Germline CDR1 reads SQVTM; CDR2 reads ANQGSEA. The ends lost 8 bases at V and 8 bases at J; junction bases unmatched: 7. The CDR3 length is 12 residues. CDR3 region: CSTRTGKEKLFF. For the CDR3, the DNA is TGCAGCACTAGGACAGGGAAGGAAAAACTGTTTTTT.

The count of this clone is one. The V gene is TRBV5-1, the J gene TRBJ2-5; D gene unclear. Germline assignment: CDR1 SGHRS and CDR2 YFSETQ. There are 13 residues in the CDR3. Trimming removed 0 bases from V and 10 bases from J, with 13 bases in between. The CDR3 DNA reads as TGCGCCAGCAGCTTGGGCGGCCCCCCGGACCAGTACTTC. Amino acid sequence: CASSLGGPPDQYF.

The chain links TRBV27 to TRBJ2-1; D is possibly TRBD1 (5 bases). The CDR3 covers 13 residues. The V and J ends lost 3 bases and 12 bases respectively, with 15 bases between them. CDR1 is MNHEY, CDR2 SMNVEV, per germline (reference sequence). This chain's CDR3 is CASSFGQGVAQFF. The DNA of the CDR3 is TGTGCCAGCAGTTTCGGGCAGGGCGTCGCGCAGTTCTTC.

This chain uses TRBV7-2 with TRBJ2-3; TRBD2 matches at 8 bases. Germline trimming cut 5 bases from V and 0 bases from J; bases unmatched to any gene: 1. Germline loops: CDR1 SGHTA, CDR2 FQGNSA. The CDR3 runs 14 residues. In DNA form, the CDR3 reads TGTGCCAGCAGCCGCGGGGGGAGCACAGATACGCAGTATTTT. Amino acids: CASSRGGSTDTQYF.

This rearrangement joins TRBV5-1 to TRBJ2-3, with no clear D. The germline V and J ends were trimmed by 0 bases and 7 bases, with 0 bases remaining between them. CDR1 SGHRS and CDR2 YFSETQ come from the germline V gene. The CDR3 covers 10 residues. CDR3 nucleotides: TGCGCCAGCAGCTTGGATACGCAGTATTTT. Amino acids: CASSLDTQYF.

The genes are TRBV5-1 and TRBJ2-3, with TRBD1 matching over 9 bases. Germline V gene sequence: CDR1 SGHRS, CDR2 YFSETQ. After removal of 5 bases from V and 5 bases from J, the junction contained 9 bases not matched to a gene. The CDR3 runs to 15 residues. CDR3 in amino acids: CASRDRGRWGDTQYF. Here the CDR3 DNA reads TGCGCCAGCAGGGACAGGGGCCGATGGGGAGATACGCAGTATTTT.

The chain uses TRBV6-1 and TRBJ1-1; D may be TRBD1 (5 bases). The CDR3 extends over 12 amino acids. Germline assignment: CDR1 MNHNS and CDR2 SASEGT. Trimming pared 1 base from V and 11 bases from J, leaving 11 bases between. The CDR3 coding sequence is TGTGCCAGCAGTGAAGGGGGGGTGCGGGCTTTCTTT. It translates to CASSEGGVRAFF.

The rearrangement joins TRBV5-1 to TRBJ2-7, with D tentatively TRBD2 (6 bases). Trimming stripped 4 bases from V and 3 bases from J, with 20 bases between. The CDR3 spans 16 residues. Germline V lookup: CDR1 SGHRS, CDR2 YFSETQ. Here the CDR3 DNA reads TGCGCCAGCAGCCCCCACGGACTATCTACACTCTACGAGCAGTACTTC. Translated: CASSPHGLSTLYEQYF.

The V call is TRBV28, the J call TRBJ2-7; 9 nucleotides align to TRBD2. Germline V lookup: CDR1 MDHEN, CDR2 SYDVKM. J lost 0 bases, V lost 3 bases, and 3 bases had no gene match. The CDR3 consists of 15 residues. The CDR3 nucleotides read TGTGCCAGCAGTTTCGGCGGGAGGGTCTCCTACGAGCAGTACTTC. Amino acid sequence: CASSFGGRVSYEQYF.

A remark on this clone: Compared with germline, one end of the junction differs, possibly owing to a read error. The CDR3 protein is CASSLFVSGRANNEQFF. The DNA for the CDR3 is TGTGCCAGCAGCTTGTTCGTTTCCGGGAGGGCCAACAATGAACAGTTCTTC. The chain has TRBV5-4 and TRBJ2-1; 8 bases agree with TRBD2. Germline V gene data show CDR1 as SGHNT and CDR2 as YYREEE (reference sequence). The CDR3 is made up of 17 amino acids.

The V call is TRBV28, the J call TRBJ1-2; D not certain. CDR3 length: 14 residues. The germline V gene encodes CDR1 MDHEN and CDR2 SYDVKM. Trimming took 4 bases from V and 8 from J, leaving 17 bases between them. The CDR3 DNA reads TGTGCCAGCAGTTCCTTAGGGAGGGAGATAGGCTACACCTTC. Amino acids: CASSSLGREIGYTF.

The rearrangement links TRBV28 to TRBJ2-2; 7 positions agree with TRBD2. V shed 6 bases, J shed 0 bases, and the junction held 19 bases outside the gene matches. The CDR3 loop spans 20 amino acids. Germline V gene sequence: CDR1 MDHEN, CDR2 SYDVKM. Written as DNA, the CDR3 is TGTGCCAGCAGCCCGGCTTTCGGGGTTGGTCTAGCGGCGAACACCGGGGAGCTGTTTTTT. Protein: CASSPAFGVGLAANTGELFF.

The V call is TRBV29-1, the J call TRBJ2-7; maybe TRBD1 (6 bases). Germline-derived CDR1 and CDR2 are SQVTM and ANQGSEA. The V gene lost 2 bases and the J gene lost 3 bases, with 14 bases spanning the gap. CDR3 length equals 14 residues. CDR3 amino acids: CSVEKDSRFYEQYF. For the CDR3, the DNA is TGCAGCGTTGAAAAGGACAGTCGTTTCTACGAGCAGTACTTC.

CDR3 residues: CASSLAGPHNNEQFF. The DNA of the CDR3 is TGTGCCAGCAGCTTAGCGGGACCTCACAACAATGAGCAGTTCTTC. The rearrangement uses TRBV7-2 and TRBJ2-1; the D call may be TRBD1 or TRBD2 (5 bases each). The V end was cut by 0 bases, the J end by 5 bases, with 11 bases between. Germline-derived CDR1 and CDR2 are SGHTA and FQGNSA. The CDR3 contains 15 residues.

This rearrangement joins TRBV28 to TRBJ2-5, with a tentative D call TRBD1 (6 bases). The CDR3 contains 15 residues. V dropped 3 bases and J dropped 1 base, with 12 bases sitting between them. Germline V CDR1 and CDR2: MDHEN, SYDVKM. This CDR3 reads CASSFLTGTQETQYF. CDR3 bases: TGTGCCAGCAGTTTTCTTACAGGGACCCAAGAGACCCAGTACTTC.

This chain joins TRBV6-1 and TRBJ1-3; no clear D gene. The CDR3 spans 13 residues. CDR1 and CDR2 (germline): MNHNS, SASEGT. V was shortened by 3 bases and J by 4 bases, with 7 bases between the two germline ends. The CDR3 DNA reads TGTGCCAGCAGTGATGAGACAGGAAACACCATATATTTT. Protein sequence: CASSDETGNTIYF.

The J gene is TRBJ2-3, the V gene TRBV4-1, with 11 nucleotides matching TRBD2. The V and J ends lost 3 bases and 4 bases, in that order; junction bases with no gene match: 6. The CDR3 spans 16 residues. CDR1 is MGHRA and CDR2 is YSYEKL in the germline V gene. The CDR3 nucleotides are TGCGCCAGCAGCCAGTACCATAGCGGGAGGGCAGATACGCAGTATTTT. Encoded protein: CASSQYHSGRADTQYF.

The chain has TRBV15 and TRBJ2-1; 9 nucleotides line up with TRBD2. The trim removed 2 bases at V and 3 bases at J, leaving 2 bases unmatched. The CDR3 has 15 residues. Germline V gene sequence: CDR1 LNHNV, CDR2 YYDKDF (reference sequence). The CDR3 DNA is TGTGCCACCAGCAGACGGACTAGCGACTACAATGAGCAGTTCTTC. Its translation: CATSRRTSDYNEQFF.